These T cell receptor beta chains were read from a single sample in a study of human T cells and chemical hapten exposure. MiXCR, applied by TCRdb to the RACE reads, yields one record per CDR3 protein. In the table there are 97,000 or so distinct CDR3 sequences, less than 35% of which are singletons. Sequences were derived from whole blood, sampled in connection with sensitization to the hapten diphenylcyclopropenone (DPC). These receptors were obtained from a man aged 35 to 55 with alopecia areata. Some clones in this sample may be carry-over from other donors' samples. Each CDR3 is given with its conserved first and last residue. Size tells how often a clone was seen (once, few, many) or the class of an expanded clone, and some rows leave it out.

J gene: TRBJ2-3
V gene: TRBV20-1
clone size: .
CDR3 protein: CSARGPAPTDTQYF

J gene: TRBJ2-2
V gene: TRBV20-1
clone size: .
CDR3 protein: CSARDPTSGVNTGELFF

J gene: TRBJ2-7
V gene: TRBV4-2
clone size: .
CDR3 protein: CASSQETAGPSVEQYF

J gene: TRBJ2-1
V gene: TRBV18
clone size: .
CDR3 protein: CASSPPSGRLDEQFF

J gene: TRBJ2-4
V gene: TRBV6-6
clone size: .
CDR3 protein: CASRLEPGTGDIQYF

J gene: TRBJ2-2
V gene: TRBV4-2
clone size: few
CDR3 protein: CASSLGAGVSTGELFF

J gene: TRBJ1-1
V gene: TRBV3-1
clone size: few
CDR3 protein: CASSHGQGTYTEAFF

J gene: TRBJ2-3
V gene: TRBV3-1
clone size: few
CDR3 protein: CASSQESEDTQYF

J gene: TRBJ2-6
V gene: TRBV7-8
clone size: .
CDR3 protein: CASTGGRLGANVLTF

J gene: TRBJ2-3
V gene: TRBV20-1
clone size: .
CDR3 protein: CSATSWTSPVADTQYF

J gene: TRBJ2-3
V gene: TRBV5-4
clone size: once
CDR3 protein: CASSLAPGGGDTQYF

J gene: TRBJ2-7
V gene: TRBV20-1
clone size: .
CDR3 protein: CSANNEQYF

J gene: TRBJ2-2
V gene: TRBV24-1
clone size: .
CDR3 protein: CATKGEGDTGELFF

J gene: TRBJ2-7
V gene: TRBV10-3
clone size: .
CDR3 protein: CAISEFGPPSYEQYF

J gene: TRBJ2-1
V gene: TRBV20-1
clone size: .
CDR3 protein: CSTAGQDSYNEQFF

J gene: TRBJ1-1
V gene: TRBV14
clone size: .
CDR3 protein: CASSPYRDARMNTEAFF

J gene: TRBJ1-6
V gene: TRBV12-3/TRBV12-4
clone size: .
CDR3 protein: CASSAYRGSPLHF

J gene: TRBJ2-2
V gene: TRBV20-1
clone size: .
CDR3 protein: CSARDRQLNTGELFF